The 5 T cell receptor beta chains below come from one sample, sequenced in a study of T cells in localized non-small cell lung cancer. TCRdb keeps only in-frame clones here, not all; method: immunoSEQ multiplex PCR. The sample contains approximately 57,000 clones, just over 85% of which appear only once. Sequencing used peripheral blood, obtained before any cancer treatment. These receptors were collected from a woman between 35 and 75 years old with stage I lung adenocarcinoma.

The chain employs TRBV5-1 and TRBJ2-3, with D unclear. V lost 0 bases to trimming and J lost 3 bases, with 8 bases between them. The CDR3 sequence is 14 residues long. CDR1 and CDR2 (germline): SGHRS, YFSETQ. Written as DNA, the CDR3 is TGCGCCAGCAGCTTGGGGGATCGGACAGATACGCAGTATTTT. This sequence encodes CASSLGDRTDTQYF.

V usage is TRBV25-1 and J usage is TRBJ2-1, with D possibly TRBD1 on 5 matching bases. CDR1 MGHDK and CDR2 SYGVNS come from the germline V gene. The V and J ends lost 1 base and 4 bases respectively, with 11 bases between them. The CDR3 runs 15 residues. CDR3 sequence (DNA): TGTGCCAGCAGTGAATTGGGGCGGCCTTACAATGAGCAGTTCTTC. As protein: CASSELGRPYNEQFF.

This clone was seen only once. In nucleotides, the CDR3 is TGTGCCAGCAGGGACATCGGGGAGCTGTTTTTT. Its translation: CASRDIGELFF. This chain joins TRBV6-1 and TRBJ2-2; possibly TRBD1 for D (5 bases). Germline values: CDR1 MNHNS, CDR2 SASEGT. Trimming stripped 6 bases from V and 7 bases from J, with 6 bases between. CDR3 length equals 11 residues.

The chain uses TRBV15 and TRBJ1-2, with D uncertain. CDR3 length: 17 residues. Per germline, CDR1 LNHNV and CDR2 YYDKDF (reference sequence). Trimming removed 3 bases from V and 2 bases from J, with 19 bases in between. The CDR3 protein is CATSSLVVNTANYGYTF. The CDR3 DNA sequence: TGTGCCACCAGCAGTCTCGTCGTTAATACCGCCAACTATGGCTACACCTTC.

This chain's CDR3 is CASRGDGPNYGYTF. CDR3 coding DNA: TGTGCCAGCAGGGGGGACGGACCTAACTATGGCTACACCTTC. This sequence joins TRBV28 and TRBJ1-2, with a tentative D call TRBD1 (5 bases). CDR1 is MDHEN, CDR2 SYDVKM, per germline. V lost 6 bases to trimming and J lost 0 bases, with 11 bases between them. CDR3 length: 14 amino acids.